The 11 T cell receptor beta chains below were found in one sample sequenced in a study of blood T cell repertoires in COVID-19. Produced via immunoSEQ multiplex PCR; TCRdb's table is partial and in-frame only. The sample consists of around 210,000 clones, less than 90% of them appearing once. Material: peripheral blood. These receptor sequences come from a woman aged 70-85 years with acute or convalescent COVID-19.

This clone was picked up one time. The CDR3 region has the DNA TGCGCCAGCGCCGCTGGAGGTACCGGCTACGAGCAGTACTTC. Amino acids: CASAAGGTGYEQYF. The V gene is TRBV5-1, the J gene TRBJ2-7; TRBD2 might be the D (5 bases). The CDR3 runs 14 residues. V was trimmed by 7 bases and J by 3 bases, leaving 17 bases between them. Germline assignment: CDR1 SGHRS and CDR2 YFSETQ.

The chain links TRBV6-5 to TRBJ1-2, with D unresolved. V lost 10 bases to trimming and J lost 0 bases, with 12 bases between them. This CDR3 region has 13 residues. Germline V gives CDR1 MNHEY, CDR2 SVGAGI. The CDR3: CATYGQANYGYTF. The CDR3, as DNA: TGTGCCACCTACGGCCAGGCTAACTATGGCTACACCTTC.

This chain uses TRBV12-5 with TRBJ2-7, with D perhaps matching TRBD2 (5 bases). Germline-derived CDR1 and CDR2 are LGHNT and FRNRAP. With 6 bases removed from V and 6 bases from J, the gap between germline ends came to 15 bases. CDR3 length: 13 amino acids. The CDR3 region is CASGLPGLFEQYF. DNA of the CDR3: TGTGCTAGTGGCTTGCCCGGACTGTTCGAGCAGTACTTC.

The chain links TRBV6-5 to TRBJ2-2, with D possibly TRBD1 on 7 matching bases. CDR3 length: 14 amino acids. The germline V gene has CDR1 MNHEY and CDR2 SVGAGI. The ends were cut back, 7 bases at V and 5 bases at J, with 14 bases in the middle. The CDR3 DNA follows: TGTGCCAGCAAAGAGACAGGGAGGACCGGGGAGCTGTTTTTT. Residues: CASKETGRTGELFF.

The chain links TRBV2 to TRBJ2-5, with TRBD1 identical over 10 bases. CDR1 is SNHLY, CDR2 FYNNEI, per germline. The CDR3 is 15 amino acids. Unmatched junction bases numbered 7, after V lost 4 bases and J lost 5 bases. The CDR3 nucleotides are TGTGCCAGCAGTGCCGACAGGGGGCTGGGGGAGACCCAGTACTTC. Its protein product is CASSADRGLGETQYF.

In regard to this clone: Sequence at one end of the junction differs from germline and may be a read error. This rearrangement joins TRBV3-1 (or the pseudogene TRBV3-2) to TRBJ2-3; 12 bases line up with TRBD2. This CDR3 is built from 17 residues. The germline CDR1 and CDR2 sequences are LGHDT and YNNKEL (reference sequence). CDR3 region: CASSQGLAGAPTGTQYF. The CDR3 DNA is TGTGCCAGCAGCCAAGGACTAGCGGGGGCACCCACAGGTACGCAGTATTTT.

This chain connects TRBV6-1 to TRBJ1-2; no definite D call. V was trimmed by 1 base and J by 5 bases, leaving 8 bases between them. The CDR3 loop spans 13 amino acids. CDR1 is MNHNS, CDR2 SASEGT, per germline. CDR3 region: CASSEGRWYGYTF. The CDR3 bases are TGTGCCAGCAGTGAAGGGAGATGGTATGGCTACACCTTC.

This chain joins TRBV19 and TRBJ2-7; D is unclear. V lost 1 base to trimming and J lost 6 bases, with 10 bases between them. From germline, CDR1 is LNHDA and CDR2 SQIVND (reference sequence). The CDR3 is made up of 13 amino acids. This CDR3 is CASSIGRLSEQYF. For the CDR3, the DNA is TGTGCCAGTAGTATAGGCAGACTGTCCGAGCAGTACTTC.

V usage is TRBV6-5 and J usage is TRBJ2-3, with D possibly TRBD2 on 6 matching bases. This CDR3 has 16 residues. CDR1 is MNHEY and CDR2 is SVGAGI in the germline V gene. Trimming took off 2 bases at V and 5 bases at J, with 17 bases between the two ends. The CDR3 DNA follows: TGTGCCAGCAGTTACCGGACTATCGACTTCAGAGATACGCAGTATTTT. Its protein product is CASSYRTIDFRDTQYF.

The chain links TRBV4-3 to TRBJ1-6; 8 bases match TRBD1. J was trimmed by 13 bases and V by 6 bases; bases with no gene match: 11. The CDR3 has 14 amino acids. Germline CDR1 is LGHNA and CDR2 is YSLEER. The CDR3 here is CASSLFPGTGPLHF. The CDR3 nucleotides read TGCGCCAGCAGTCTCTTCCCCGGGACAGGTCCCCTCCACTTT.

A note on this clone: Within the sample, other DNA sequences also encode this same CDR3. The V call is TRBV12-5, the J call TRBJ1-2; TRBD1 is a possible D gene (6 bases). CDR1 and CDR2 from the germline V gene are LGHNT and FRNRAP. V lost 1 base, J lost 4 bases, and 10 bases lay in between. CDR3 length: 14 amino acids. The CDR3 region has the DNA TGTGCTAGTGGTTTGGCAGGACAGAGCTATGGCTACACCTTC. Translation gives CASGLAGQSYGYTF.